These T cell receptor beta chains were read from a single sample in a study of response to subunit inactivated influenza vaccine. TCRdb recomputed calls from the RT-PCR reads with MiXCR, one row per CDR3 protein. Counted here are about 570,000 distinct CDR3 sequences, roughly 12% occurring once; the ten biggest clones make up roughly 10%. Material: PBMCs from blood, obtained on the day of vaccination. All receptors derive from a man in his fifties who received an inactivated influenza vaccine. The conserved cysteine and the conserved F or W are not part of the CDR3 here. The order of the fields is D gene, V gene, J gene, CDR3 length, CDR3 protein. A D gene is named only where the DNA matches it firmly.

d_gene: TRBD1
v_gene: TRBV7-9
j_gene: TRBJ2-5
len: 14
CDR3aa: ASSFLPGQGDETQY

d_gene: TRBD2
v_gene: TRBV20-1
j_gene: TRBJ2-3
len: 14
CDR3aa: SAESSPTGGPDTQY

d_gene: NA
v_gene: TRBV28
j_gene: TRBJ1-3
len: 15
CDR3aa: ASSFGGSLAFGNTIY

d_gene: TRBD2
v_gene: TRBV29-1
j_gene: TRBJ2-2
len: 14
CDR3aa: SVETRLAGNTGELF

d_gene: NA
v_gene: TRBV4-1
j_gene: TRBJ2-7
len: 12
CDR3aa: ASSQDAGPYEQY

d_gene: NA
v_gene: TRBV3-1
j_gene: TRBJ2-1
len: 13
CDR3aa: ASSQVDDGGNEQF

d_gene: NA
v_gene: TRBV19
j_gene: TRBJ2-1
len: 13
CDR3aa: ASSMQGPKGNEQF

d_gene: NA
v_gene: TRBV12-3/TRBV12-4
j_gene: TRBJ2-7
len: 11
CDR3aa: ASSSGIIYEQY

d_gene: NA
v_gene: TRBV2
j_gene: TRBJ1-4
len: 9
CDR3aa: ASSGDEKLF

d_gene: NA
v_gene: TRBV6-2/TRBV6-3
j_gene: TRBJ1-6
len: 12
CDR3aa: ASSSAGPTSPLH

d_gene: NA
v_gene: TRBV30
j_gene: TRBJ2-5
len: 11
CDR3aa: AWSVSSVETQY

d_gene: NA
v_gene: TRBV7-9
j_gene: TRBJ2-1
len: 11
CDR3aa: ASSWAASNEQF

d_gene: NA
v_gene: TRBV12-3/TRBV12-4
j_gene: TRBJ1-6
len: 13
CDR3aa: ASSFTGGQNSPLH

d_gene: TRBD2
v_gene: TRBV20-1
j_gene: TRBJ2-7
len: 13
CDR3aa: SARDSSGSSYEQY

d_gene: NA
v_gene: TRBV24-1
j_gene: TRBJ2-5
len: 11
CDR3aa: ATSGHSQETQY

d_gene: NA
v_gene: TRBV7-2
j_gene: TRBJ2-4
len: 13
CDR3aa: VSSRHRDSVNIQY

d_gene: TRBD2
v_gene: TRBV4-1
j_gene: TRBJ2-1
len: 13
CDR3aa: ASRLGLAGYNEQF

d_gene: NA
v_gene: TRBV6-2/TRBV6-3
j_gene: TRBJ1-2
len: 11
CDR3aa: ASSTKTVYGYT

d_gene: TRBD2
v_gene: TRBV12-3/TRBV12-4
j_gene: TRBJ2-5
len: 12
CDR3aa: ASSLALAGGDQY

d_gene: TRBD2
v_gene: TRBV5-1
j_gene: TRBJ2-5
len: 15
CDR3aa: ASSSPGTSGHLGTQY

d_gene: NA
v_gene: TRBV5-1
j_gene: TRBJ2-2
len: 12
CDR3aa: ASTSGGVTGELF

d_gene: NA
v_gene: TRBV5-6
j_gene: TRBJ2-7
len: 13
CDR3aa: ASSLYRISSYEQY

d_gene: NA
v_gene: TRBV27
j_gene: TRBJ1-5
len: 13
CDR3aa: ASSLGGIGNQPQH

d_gene: NA
v_gene: TRBV11-2
j_gene: TRBJ2-3
len: 16
CDR3aa: ASSLVLGAAASTDTQY

d_gene: TRBD1
v_gene: TRBV27
j_gene: TRBJ2-3
len: 12
CDR3aa: ASRPGQGIDTQY

d_gene: TRBD2
v_gene: TRBV12-3/TRBV12-4
j_gene: TRBJ2-2
len: 14
CDR3aa: ASRGGTSGFTGELF

d_gene: NA
v_gene: TRBV5-5
j_gene: TRBJ2-5
len: 11
CDR3aa: ASCRRVQETQY

d_gene: TRBD1
v_gene: TRBV29-1
j_gene: TRBJ2-2
len: 13
CDR3aa: SVEGDSSNTGELF

d_gene: NA
v_gene: TRBV7-8
j_gene: TRBJ2-7
len: 16
CDR3aa: ASSLAKNRQAEGYEQY

d_gene: NA
v_gene: TRBV5-1
j_gene: TRBJ2-1
len: 12
CDR3aa: ASSLRQVQDEQF

d_gene: TRBD1
v_gene: TRBV28
j_gene: TRBJ2-3
len: 13
CDR3aa: ASSHDRGRADTQY

d_gene: NA
v_gene: TRBV24-1
j_gene: TRBJ2-1
len: 12
CDR3aa: ATSDPAVYNEQF

d_gene: TRBD1
v_gene: TRBV20-1
j_gene: TRBJ1-1
len: 12
CDR3aa: SARGGDRDTEAF

d_gene: TRBD2
v_gene: TRBV5-1
j_gene: TRBJ2-5
len: 13
CDR3aa: ASSHSLAAQETQY

d_gene: NA
v_gene: TRBV5-1
j_gene: TRBJ2-5
len: 12
CDR3aa: ASSLWTTQETQY

d_gene: NA
v_gene: TRBV18
j_gene: TRBJ1-1
len: 10
CDR3aa: ASSPMNTEAF

d_gene: NA
v_gene: TRBV4-1
j_gene: TRBJ1-5
len: 13
CDR3aa: ASSQVLRGDQPQH

d_gene: TRBD1
v_gene: TRBV4-2
j_gene: TRBJ1-5
len: 17
CDR3aa: ASSQDPVQGANGNQPQH

d_gene: NA
v_gene: TRBV12-3/TRBV12-4
j_gene: TRBJ2-3
len: 12
CDR3aa: ASSLGSTTDTQY